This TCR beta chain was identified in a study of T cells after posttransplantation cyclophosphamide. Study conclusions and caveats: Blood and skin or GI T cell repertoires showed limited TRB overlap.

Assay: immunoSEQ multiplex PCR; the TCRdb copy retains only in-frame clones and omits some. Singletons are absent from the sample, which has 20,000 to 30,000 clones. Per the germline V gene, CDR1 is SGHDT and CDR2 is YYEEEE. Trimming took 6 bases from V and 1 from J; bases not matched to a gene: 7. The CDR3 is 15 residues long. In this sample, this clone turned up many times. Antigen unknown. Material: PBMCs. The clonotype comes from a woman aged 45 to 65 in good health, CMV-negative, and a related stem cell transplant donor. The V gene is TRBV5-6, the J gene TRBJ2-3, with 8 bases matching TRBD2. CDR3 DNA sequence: TGTGCCAGCACCTCATTCGGGGGGGGCACAGATACGCAGTATTTT. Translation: CASTSFGGGTDTQYF.